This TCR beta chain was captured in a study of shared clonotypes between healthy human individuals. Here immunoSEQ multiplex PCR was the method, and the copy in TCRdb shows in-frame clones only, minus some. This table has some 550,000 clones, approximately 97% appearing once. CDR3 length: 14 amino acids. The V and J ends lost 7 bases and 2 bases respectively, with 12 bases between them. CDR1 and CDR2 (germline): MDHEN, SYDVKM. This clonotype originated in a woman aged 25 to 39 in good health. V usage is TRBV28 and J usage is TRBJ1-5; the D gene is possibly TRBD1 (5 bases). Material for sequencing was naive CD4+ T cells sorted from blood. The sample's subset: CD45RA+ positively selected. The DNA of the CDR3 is TGTGCCAGCATATCAGGGAATGGCAATCAGCCCCAGCATTTT. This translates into CASISGNGNQPQHF.